The 14 T cell receptor beta chains given below trace back to one sample, sequenced in a study of T cell changes during pregnancy in multiple sclerosis. Sequenced by immunoSEQ multiplex PCR; TCRdb stores in-frame clones only, minus some. Seen here are 65,000 to 85,000 clones, 70% to 90% observed once, and the top ten hold approximately 0.97%. The starting material was peripheral blood, obtained in the first trimester of pregnancy. The receptor set was obtained from a female donor in good health, enrolled as a control in a pregnancy study.

The chain has TRBV6-5 and TRBJ2-1; weak D call: TRBD2 (7 bases). V was clipped by 6 bases and J by 6 bases, with 15 bases between them. The CDR3 is made up of 14 amino acids. The V gene's germline CDR1 is MNHEY and CDR2 SVGAGI. The CDR3 DNA is TGTGCCAGCAGAGGTGGGGGGGCGACCAATGAGCAGTTCTTC. This encodes CASRGGGATNEQFF.

This chain links TRBV7-2 with TRBJ1-2; the match to TRBD1 covers 7 bases. This CDR3 contains 15 residues. The V gene's germline CDR1 is SGHTA and CDR2 FQGNSA. V lost 4 bases, J lost 3 bases, and 8 bases stayed unmatched. This chain's CDR3 is CASSSPDRPHYGYTF. CDR3 sequence (DNA): TGTGCCAGCAGCTCCCCGGACAGGCCTCACTATGGCTACACCTTC.

The rearrangement joins TRBV10-3 to TRBJ1-3; D not certain. Germline V gene sequence: CDR1 ENHRY, CDR2 SYGVKD. This CDR3 contains 13 residues. Trimming cost V 5 bases and J 2 bases, with 7 bases left between them. CDR3 amino acids: CAISPSTGNTIYF. The DNA for the CDR3 is TGTGCCATCAGTCCTTCTACTGGAAACACCATATATTTT.

The chain couples TRBV28 to TRBJ2-3; TRBD2 matches 10 bases. Looked up from germline, CDR1 is MDHEN and CDR2 is SYDVKM. This CDR3 region has 16 residues. V shed 4 bases and J 5 bases; nucleotides not matched to a gene: 9. The CDR3 sequence: CASSSLAGVEVDTQYF. CDR3 nucleotides: TGTGCCAGCAGTTCCCTAGCGGGGGTGGAGGTAGATACGCAGTATTTT. Combining the CDR3 with reference TRBV28 and TRBJ2-3 gives the whole variable domain DVKVTQSSRYLVKRTGEKVFLECVQDMDHENMFWYRQDPGLGLRLIYFSYDVKMKEKGDIPEGYSVSREKKERFSLILESASTNQTSMYLCASSSLAGVEVDTQYFGPGTRLTVL.

The rearrangement uses TRBV6-6 and TRBJ1-2, with TRBD1 matching 8 bases. The V gene end was trimmed by 9 bases and the J gene end by 2 bases; junction bases not matched to a gene: 8. The CDR3 runs 14 residues. Germline values: CDR1 MNHNY, CDR2 SVGAGI (reference sequence). Here the CDR3 DNA reads TGTGCCAGTCAGGACAGGGCCGCGAACTATGGCTACACCTTC. It specifies CASQDRAANYGYTF.

CDR3 amino acids: CASSPLGQVIPNYGYTF. The DNA for the CDR3 is TGTGCCAGCTCACCCCTGGGACAGGTTATACCTAACTATGGCTACACCTTC. V is TRBV18 and J is TRBJ1-2; 8 bases are shared with TRBD1. CDR3 length: 17 amino acids. V lost 3 bases, J lost 0 bases, and 9 bases stayed unmatched. Per germline, CDR1 KGHSH and CDR2 LQKENI.

V and J are TRBV7-9 and TRBJ2-7; D gene uncertain. There are 15 residues in the CDR3. Trimming took 1 base from V and 0 from J, leaving 10 bases between them. The germline CDR1 and CDR2 sequences are SEHNR and FQNEAQ (reference sequence). CDR3 in DNA: TGTGCCAGCAGCTTAGACGGCGGTATCTCCTACGAGCAGTACTTC. It is translated as CASSLDGGISYEQYF.

This clone appeared a few times. V is TRBV7-2 and J is TRBJ1-6; 7 positions match TRBD1. The CDR3 totals 14 residues. V lost 7 bases to trimming and J lost 7 bases; unmatched junction nucleotides: 7. Germline assignment: CDR1 SGHTA and CDR2 FQGNSA. The CDR3, as DNA: TGTGCCAGCAAGCCCGTAGGGGGCAATTCACCCCTCCACTTT. Translating it yields CASKPVGGNSPLHF.

The chain carries TRBV6-4 and TRBJ1-1; 8 nucleotides agree with TRBD1. V shed 6 bases, J shed 2 bases, and the junction held 5 bases outside the gene matches. From germline, CDR1 is MRHNA and CDR2 SNTAGT. This CDR3 contains 14 residues. The CDR3 reads CASSPGQGNTEAFF. The CDR3 DNA sequence: TGTGCCAGCAGCCCAGGACAGGGAAACACTGAAGCTTTCTTT.

The rearrangement links TRBV30 to TRBJ1-4, with 9 bases aligning to TRBD1. V trimming: 7 bases; J trimming: 8 bases; junction bases outside the gene matches: 17. Germline V CDR1 and CDR2: GTSNPN, SVGIG (reference sequence). The CDR3 length is 16 residues. In nucleotides, the CDR3 is TGTGCCTTGAAGGTCGGGACAGGGTTTGTAGGGGAAAAACTGTTTTTT. Encoded protein: CALKVGTGFVGEKLFF.

This clone has just one count. The rearrangement uses TRBV19 and TRBJ1-1; D may be TRBD1 (5 bases). Germline CDR1 and CDR2: LNHDA and SQIVND (reference sequence). V gave up 4 bases and J gave up 3 bases, with 18 bases separating them. The CDR3 has 16 amino acids. The CDR3 is CASSTVQGGEDTEAFF. CDR3 coding DNA: TGTGCCAGTAGTACGGTCCAGGGAGGAGAGGACACTGAAGCTTTCTTT.

The genes are TRBV19 and TRBJ1-1; 8 bases map to TRBD1. The CDR3 totals 13 residues. Trimming at V came to 10 bases and at J to 6 bases, leaving 10 bases not matched to a gene. Germline V gives CDR1 LNHDA, CDR2 SQIVND (reference sequence). The CDR3 spells CAISTGGGPEAFF. The CDR3 DNA reads as TGTGCCATCTCAACAGGGGGGGGCCCTGAAGCTTTCTTT. Combining the CDR3 with reference TRBV19 and TRBJ1-1 gives the whole variable domain DGGITQSPKYLFRKEGQNVTLSCEQNLNHDAMYWYRQDPGQGLRLIYYSQIVNDFQKGDIAEGYSVSREKKESFPLTVTSAQKNPTAFYLCAISTGGGPEAFFGQGTRLTVV.

V usage is TRBV6-1 and J usage is TRBJ1-1; 7 bases align to TRBD1. V shed 10 bases and J 7 bases; nucleotides not matched to a gene: 6. Germline CDR1 and CDR2: MNHNS and SASEGT. The length of the CDR3 is 11 residues. DNA for the CDR3: TGTGCCACAGACAGGGTTGGTGAAGCTTTCTTT. This sequence encodes CATDRVGEAFF.

This chain connects TRBV12-5 to TRBJ2-1; the D gene is possibly TRBD1 (6 bases). The V end was cut by 6 bases, the J end by 4 bases, with 10 bases between. The germline CDR1 and CDR2 sequences are LGHNT and FRNRAP. There are 13 residues in the CDR3. CDR3 in DNA: TGTGCTAGTGGCAAAACAGGGTACAATGAGCAGTTCTTC. Its translation is CASGKTGYNEQFF.